This T cell receptor beta chain emerged from a study of CD8 T cells in ankylosing spondylitis. Study-level results: Matched ankylosing spondylitis synovial fluid reportedly contained a significantly enriched population of disease-linked clones. Made up of under 10 highly homologous variants, a TCR beta motif appeared characteristic of ankylosing spondylitis blood.

V was clipped by 0 bases and J by 3 bases; unmatched bases: 6. The CDR3 covers 17 residues. Germline V CDR1 and CDR2: KGHSH, LQKENI. As to this clonotype: Its target is unknown.

MiXCR, applied by TCRdb to the 5' RACE reads, yields one record per CDR3 protein. The sample has under 250,000 distinct CDR3 sequences; about 7% are singletons. The sequence derives from a male donor with ankylosing spondylitis. This chain connects TRBV18 to TRBJ2-1; 9 nucleotides match TRBD2. The sample taken for sequencing was blood, either unsorted or a sorted T cell fraction (not recorded which). The CDR3 region is CASSPPEAGGYYNEQFF. CDR3 coding DNA: TGTGCCAGCTCACCACCGGAAGCGGGAGGATACTACAATGAGCAGTTCTTC.